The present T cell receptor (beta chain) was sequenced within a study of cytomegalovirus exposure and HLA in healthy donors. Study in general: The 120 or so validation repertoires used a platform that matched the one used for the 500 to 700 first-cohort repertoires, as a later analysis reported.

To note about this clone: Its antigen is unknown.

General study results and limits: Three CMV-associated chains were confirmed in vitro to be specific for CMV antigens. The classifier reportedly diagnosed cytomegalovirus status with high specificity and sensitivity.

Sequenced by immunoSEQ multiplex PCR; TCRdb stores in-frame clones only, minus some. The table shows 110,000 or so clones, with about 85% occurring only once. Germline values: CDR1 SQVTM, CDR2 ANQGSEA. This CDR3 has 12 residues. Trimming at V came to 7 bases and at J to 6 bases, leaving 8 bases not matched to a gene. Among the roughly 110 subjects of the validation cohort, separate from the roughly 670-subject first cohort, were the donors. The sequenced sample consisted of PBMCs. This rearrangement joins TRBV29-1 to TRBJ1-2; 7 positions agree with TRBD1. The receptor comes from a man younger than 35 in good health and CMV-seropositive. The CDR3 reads CSDWTGSHGYTF. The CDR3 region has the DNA TGCAGCGACTGGACAGGATCTCATGGCTACACCTTC.